This is a list of T cell receptor beta chains from one sample in a study of T cell responses to AZD1222 COVID-19 vaccine. Using immunoSEQ multiplex PCR, the repertoire was profiled, and TCRdb retains in-frame clones only, with some absent. Of about 81,000 clones listed, roughly nine tenths are singletons. The sequencing here drew on peripheral blood, taken 28 days after the second AZD1222 dose. Receptors originate from an adult who received the AZD1222 COVID-19 vaccine. The conserved cysteine and the conserved F or W are not part of the CDR3 here. Fields, in order: clone size, V gene, CDR3 length, J gene, CDR3 protein. The size entry is marked missing in some rows and otherwise reads once, few, many or a size class.

abundance: -; v_gene: TRBV6-5; len: 12; j_gene: TRBJ1-1; CDR3aa: ASRLGGSGTEAF
abundance: -; v_gene: TRBV11-2; len: 17; j_gene: TRBJ2-6; CDR3aa: ASSFSERGALSGANVLT
abundance: -; v_gene: TRBV24-1; len: 9; j_gene: TRBJ2-3; CDR3aa: ATSVTDTQY
abundance: -; v_gene: TRBV28; len: 16; j_gene: TRBJ1-1; CDR3aa: ASSSIRSGRGMNTEAF
abundance: -; v_gene: TRBV19; len: 12; j_gene: TRBJ1-2; CDR3aa: ASRVQGRIYGYT
abundance: -; v_gene: TRBV11-3; len: 11; j_gene: TRBJ1-1; CDR3aa: ASSFGGNTEAF
abundance: once; v_gene: TRBV6-5; len: 13; j_gene: TRBJ1-2; CDR3aa: ASSYGTGHKGGYT
abundance: few; v_gene: TRBV10-1; len: 11; j_gene: TRBJ2-7; CDR3aa: ASGPRAGSEQY
abundance: -; v_gene: TRBV6-5; len: 13; j_gene: TRBJ1-1; CDR3aa: ASSSSGHRNTEAF
abundance: -; v_gene: TRBV6-6; len: 14; j_gene: TRBJ1-5; CDR3aa: ASSFPSLTGNQPQH
abundance: -; v_gene: TRBV2; len: 13; j_gene: TRBJ1-5; CDR3aa: ASSEGQGGIQPQH
abundance: -; v_gene: TRBV7-2; len: 13; j_gene: TRBJ2-1; CDR3aa: ASSRLAGGLNEQF
abundance: -; v_gene: TRBV6-2/TRBV6-3; len: 13; j_gene: TRBJ2-7; CDR3aa: ASSPPGQGTHEQY
abundance: once; v_gene: TRBV29-1; len: 12; j_gene: TRBJ1-2; CDR3aa: SVVVGFTNYGYT
abundance: -; v_gene: TRBV6-5; len: 13; j_gene: TRBJ1-1; CDR3aa: ASRPDRKSNTEAF
abundance: -; v_gene: TRBV5-1; len: 16; j_gene: TRBJ2-4; CDR3aa: ASSPGTSGGAAKNIQY
abundance: -; v_gene: TRBV21-1; len: 13; j_gene: TRBJ1-5; CDR3aa: ASSKGEQFNQPQH
abundance: -; v_gene: TRBV7-2; len: 11; j_gene: TRBJ2-7; CDR3aa: ASSRDITYEQY
abundance: -; v_gene: TRBV27; len: 13; j_gene: TRBJ2-4; CDR3aa: ASSLFTGPQNIQY
abundance: -; v_gene: TRBV2; len: 12; j_gene: TRBJ2-3; CDR3aa: ASSVGGRRDTQY
abundance: -; v_gene: TRBV5-6; len: 16; j_gene: TRBJ1-5; CDR3aa: ASSLTGGEFLSNQPQH
abundance: -; v_gene: TRBV14; len: 14; j_gene: TRBJ2-7; CDR3aa: ASSQRTGPGVDEQY
abundance: -; v_gene: TRBV10-3; len: 14; j_gene: TRBJ1-5; CDR3aa: AISEPAGVGTGPQH
abundance: once; v_gene: TRBV5-1; len: 13; j_gene: TRBJ1-2; CDR3aa: ASSLEEVGPYGYT
abundance: -; v_gene: TRBV6-5; len: 10; j_gene: TRBJ1-1; CDR3aa: ASSYSREKAF
abundance: -; v_gene: TRBV19; len: 12; j_gene: TRBJ2-7; CDR3aa: ASSIDLEGYEQY
abundance: -; v_gene: TRBV10-2; len: 15; j_gene: TRBJ2-3; CDR3aa: ASSDFQTSGGAFTQY
abundance: -; v_gene: TRBV19; len: 13; j_gene: TRBJ1-4; CDR3aa: ASSSSTGPREKLF
abundance: -; v_gene: TRBV29-1; len: 9; j_gene: TRBJ2-5; CDR3aa: SVESRETQY
abundance: -; v_gene: TRBV25-1; len: 12; j_gene: TRBJ2-2; CDR3aa: ASSAWTDTGELF
abundance: -; v_gene: TRBV5-4; len: 12; j_gene: TRBJ1-2; CDR3aa: ATPPGNPNYGYT
abundance: -; v_gene: TRBV28; len: 12; j_gene: TRBJ2-1; CDR3aa: ASSLAGGNDEQF
abundance: -; v_gene: TRBV2; len: 14; j_gene: TRBJ1-2; CDR3aa: ASSEGGEGFNYGYT
abundance: -; v_gene: TRBV15; len: 12; j_gene: TRBJ1-2; CDR3aa: ATRQGAHVSGYT
abundance: -; v_gene: TRBV27; len: 12; j_gene: TRBJ1-1; CDR3aa: ASSLLGSPYEAF
abundance: -; v_gene: TRBV5-4; len: 10; j_gene: TRBJ2-7; CDR3aa: ASSLNQYEQY
abundance: -; v_gene: TRBV5-6; len: 13; j_gene: TRBJ2-1; CDR3aa: ASSLRRGEDNEQF
abundance: -; v_gene: TRBV5-1; len: 10; j_gene: TRBJ2-5; CDR3aa: ASSLIEEAQY
abundance: once; v_gene: TRBV24-1; len: 14; j_gene: TRBJ2-3; CDR3aa: ATSDPTSGGTDTQY
abundance: -; v_gene: TRBV27; len: 11; j_gene: TRBJ1-2; CDR3aa: ASSFRGGYGYT
abundance: -; v_gene: TRBV6-4; len: 12; j_gene: TRBJ2-1; CDR3aa: ASSDNGGANEQF
abundance: -; v_gene: TRBV23-1; len: 15; j_gene: TRBJ1-3; CDR3aa: ASSQTLRDNSGNTIY
abundance: -; v_gene: TRBV6-5; len: 10; j_gene: TRBJ2-1; CDR3aa: ASRRRRNEQF
abundance: -; v_gene: TRBV19; len: 19; j_gene: TRBJ2-6; CDR3aa: ASSIDPISAPPLSGANVLT
abundance: -; v_gene: TRBV10-3; len: 10; j_gene: TRBJ2-7; CDR3aa: ATSGQDYEQY
abundance: -; v_gene: TRBV5-1; len: 13; j_gene: TRBJ2-3; CDR3aa: ASSLYLDSTDTQY